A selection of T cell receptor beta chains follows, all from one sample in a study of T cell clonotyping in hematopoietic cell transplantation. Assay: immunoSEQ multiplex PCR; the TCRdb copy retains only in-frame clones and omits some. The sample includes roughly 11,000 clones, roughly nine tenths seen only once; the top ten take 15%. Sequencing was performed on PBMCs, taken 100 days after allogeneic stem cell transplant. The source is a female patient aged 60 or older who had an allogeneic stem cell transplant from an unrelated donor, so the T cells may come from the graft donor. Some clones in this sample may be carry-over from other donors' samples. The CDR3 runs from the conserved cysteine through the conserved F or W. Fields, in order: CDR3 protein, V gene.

CDR3aa: CASSPGPYEQYF
v_gene: TRBV7-9

CDR3aa: CASSTDSLNQPQHF
v_gene: TRBV6-5

CDR3aa: CASSLGGEQYF
v_gene: TRBV5-6

CDR3aa: CASSGGQSQYF
v_gene: TRBV19

CDR3aa: CASTGGYNEQFF
v_gene: TRBV19

CDR3aa: CASSRDRVNQPQHF
v_gene: TRBV6-5

CDR3aa: CASSPTGGTGELFF
v_gene: TRBV5-1

CDR3aa: CASRQAGVYEQYF
v_gene: TRBV7-2

CDR3aa: CASSQVQEAYGYTF
v_gene: TRBV14

CDR3aa: CASSLNAGYGYTF
v_gene: TRBV5-6

CDR3aa: CASSFGRRRAGGADTQYF
v_gene: TRBV7-2

CDR3aa: CASSHPGGLYGYTF
v_gene: TRBV4-3

CDR3aa: CASSLGVPGTGNSNQPQHF
v_gene: TRBV5-6

CDR3aa: CASSIVGMNTEAFF
v_gene: TRBV19

CDR3aa: CASSFLTSGEGIHEQYF
v_gene: TRBV7-9

CDR3aa: CAISQGGAGELFF
v_gene: TRBV19

CDR3aa: CASSLSDRNTEAFF
v_gene: TRBV28